These 10 T cell receptor beta chains came from one sample sequenced in a study of blood T cell repertoires in COVID-19. The data were produced by immunoSEQ multiplex PCR, yet TCRdb's version contains in-frame clones alone and is incomplete. The sample includes over 200,000 clones, about 83% seen only once; the top ten take roughly 2.6%. Sequenced sample: peripheral blood. The receptors derive from a middle-aged woman with active or convalescent COVID-19.

This clone was seen a single time. The chain employs TRBV6-5 and TRBJ2-1, with D tentatively TRBD1 (6 bases). V lost 5 bases, J lost 5 bases, and 13 bases lay in between. The CDR3 spans 14 residues. Germline assignment: CDR1 MNHEY and CDR2 SVGAGI. In DNA form, the CDR3 reads TGTGCCAGCAGTAAACAGGGACGGGACAATGAGCAGTTCTTC. This gives the protein CASSKQGRDNEQFF.

The genes are TRBV30 and TRBJ2-3; 9 bases fit TRBD2. CDR1 and CDR2 from the germline V gene are GTSNPN and SVGIG (reference sequence). The CDR3 is made up of 14 amino acids. Trimming cost V 3 bases and J 4 bases; bases outside gene matches: 5. In DNA, the CDR3 is TGTGCCTGGAGCCACGCGGGGGGGGCAGATACGCAGTATTTT. This translates into CAWSHAGGADTQYF.

The chain links TRBV6-5 to TRBJ1-5; D gene uncertain. Deletions cut 0 bases from V and 4 bases from J, with 10 bases between. The CDR3 has 15 amino acids. The germline gives CDR1 MNHEY, CDR2 SVGAGI. The CDR3 loop reads CASSYSMGRNQPQHF. DNA of the CDR3: TGTGCCAGCAGTTACTCGATGGGGAGAAATCAGCCCCAGCATTTT.

The V gene is TRBV15, the J gene TRBJ2-4, with 8 positions matching TRBD2. The CDR3 has 19 residues. The germline V gene encodes CDR1 LNHNV and CDR2 YYDKDF (reference sequence). The V segment lost 1 base and the J segment 7 bases; nucleotides outside the gene matches: 18. CDR3 nucleotides: TGTGCCACCAGCAGAGTCTGGAAGGGGAGCAGCGGGAGAGGGAACATTCAGTACTTC. It encodes CATSRVWKGSSGRGNIQYF.

The chain employs TRBV19 and TRBJ2-7; weak D call: TRBD2 (6 bases). Germline V lookup: CDR1 LNHDA, CDR2 SQIVND (reference sequence). Trimming shortened V by 5 bases and J by 6 bases, and 14 bases separated the two germline ends. CDR3 length: 13 amino acids. The CDR3 here is CASSDIGSFEQYF. DNA of the CDR3: TGTGCCAGTAGTGACATCGGGAGCTTCGAGCAGTACTTC.

The chain employs TRBV19 and TRBJ1-2; D is unclear. Germline V lookup: CDR1 LNHDA, CDR2 SQIVND (reference sequence). The V end was cut by 1 base, the J end by 0 bases, with 3 bases between. This CDR3 spans 13 amino acids. The CDR3 DNA reads as TGTGCCAGTAGTATAGTTACTAACTATGGCTACACCTTC. Translation: CASSIVTNYGYTF.

The chain uses TRBV28 and TRBJ1-2; D not resolved. Looked up from germline, CDR1 is MDHEN and CDR2 is SYDVKM. CDR3 length equals 16 residues. Trimming took 4 bases from V and 4 from J, leaving 19 bases between them. The CDR3 spells CASSSPPPGVIYGYTF. The CDR3 coding sequence is TGTGCCAGCAGTTCACCCCCCCCGGGTGTAATCTATGGCTACACCTTC.

The chain links TRBV23-1 to TRBJ1-5, with unresolved D. TRBV23-1 is recorded as an ORF, its role being uncertain. V was pared by 4 bases and J by 0 bases, with 25 bases between. The CDR3 sequence is 20 residues long. The CDR3 DNA sequence: TGCGCCAGCAGTCCACAATGTGCAGCTGGGAGGCAAAATAGCAATCAGCCCCAGCATTTT. Amino acid sequence: CASSPQCAAGRQNSNQPQHF.

The chain uses TRBV10-3 and TRBJ1-1; weak D call: TRBD1 (5 bases). This CDR3 has 12 amino acids. CDR1 ENHRY and CDR2 SYGVKD come from the germline V gene. Trimming removed 0 bases from V and 6 bases from J, with 5 bases in between. The CDR3 protein is CAISESRAEAFF. CDR3 bases: TGTGCCATCAGTGAGTCCAGGGCTGAAGCTTTCTTT.

This clone was recorded once. The chain recombines TRBV7-9 with TRBJ2-5; no definite D call. From germline, CDR1 is SEHNR and CDR2 FQNEAQ (reference sequence). The CDR3 is 16 amino acids. Trimming left V 1 base short and J 4 bases short, with 16 bases between. Here the CDR3 reads CASSLGGGSRIETQYF. CDR3 bases: TGTGCCAGCAGCTTAGGCGGCGGCTCACGAATAGAGACCCAGTACTTC.